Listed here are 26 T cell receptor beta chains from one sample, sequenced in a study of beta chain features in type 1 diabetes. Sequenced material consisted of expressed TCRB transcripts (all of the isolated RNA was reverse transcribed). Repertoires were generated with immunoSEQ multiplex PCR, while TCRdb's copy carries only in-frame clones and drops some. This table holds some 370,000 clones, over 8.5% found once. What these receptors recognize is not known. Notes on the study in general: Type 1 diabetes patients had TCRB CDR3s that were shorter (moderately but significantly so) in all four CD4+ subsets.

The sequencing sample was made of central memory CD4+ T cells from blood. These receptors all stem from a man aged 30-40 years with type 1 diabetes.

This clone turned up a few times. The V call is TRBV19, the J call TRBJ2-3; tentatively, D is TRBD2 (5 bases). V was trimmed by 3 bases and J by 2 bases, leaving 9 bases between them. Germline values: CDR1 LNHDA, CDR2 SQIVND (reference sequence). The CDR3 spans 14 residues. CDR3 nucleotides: TGTGCCAGTAGTATCGGGATGGCCACAGATACGCAGTATTTT. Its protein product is CASSIGMATDTQYF. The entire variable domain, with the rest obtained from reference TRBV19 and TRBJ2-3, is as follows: DGGITQSPKYLFRKEGQNVTLSCEQNLNHDAMYWYRQDPGQGLRLIYYSQIVNDFQKGDIAEGYSVSREKKESFPLTVTSAQKNPTAFYLCASSIGMATDTQYFGPGTRLTVL.

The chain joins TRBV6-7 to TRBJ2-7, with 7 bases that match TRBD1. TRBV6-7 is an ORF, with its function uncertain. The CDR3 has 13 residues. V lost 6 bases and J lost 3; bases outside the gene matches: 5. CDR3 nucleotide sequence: TGTGCCAGCAGCCATGGACAGGACTACGAGCAGTACTTC. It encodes CASSHGQDYEQYF.

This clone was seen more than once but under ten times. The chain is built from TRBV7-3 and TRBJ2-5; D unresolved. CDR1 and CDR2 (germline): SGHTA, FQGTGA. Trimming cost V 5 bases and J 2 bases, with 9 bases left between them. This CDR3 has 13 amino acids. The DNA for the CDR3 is TGTGCCAGCAGCCCCGGACCTCAAGAGACCCAGTACTTC. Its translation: CASSPGPQETQYF.

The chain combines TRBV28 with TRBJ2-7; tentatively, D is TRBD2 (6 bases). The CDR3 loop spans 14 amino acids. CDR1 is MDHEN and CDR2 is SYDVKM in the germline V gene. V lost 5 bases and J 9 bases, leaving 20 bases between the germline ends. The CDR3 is CASSPGEASGLQYF. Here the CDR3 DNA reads TGTGCCAGCAGTCCGGGGGAGGCGTCGGGCTTGCAGTACTTC.

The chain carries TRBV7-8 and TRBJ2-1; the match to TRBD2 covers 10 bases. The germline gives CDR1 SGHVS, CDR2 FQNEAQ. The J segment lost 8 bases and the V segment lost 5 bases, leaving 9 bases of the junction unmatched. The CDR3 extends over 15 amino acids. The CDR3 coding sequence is TGTGCCAGCAGCCGCCTAGCGGGAGCCCTCCATGAGCAGTTCTTC. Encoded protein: CASSRLAGALHEQFF.

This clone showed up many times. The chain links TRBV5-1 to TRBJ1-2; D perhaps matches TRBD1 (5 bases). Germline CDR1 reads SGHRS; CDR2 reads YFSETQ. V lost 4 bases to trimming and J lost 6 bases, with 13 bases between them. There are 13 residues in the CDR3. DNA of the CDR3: TGCGCCAGCAGCGTGCAGGGAGGAGATGGCTACACCTTC. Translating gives CASSVQGGDGYTF.

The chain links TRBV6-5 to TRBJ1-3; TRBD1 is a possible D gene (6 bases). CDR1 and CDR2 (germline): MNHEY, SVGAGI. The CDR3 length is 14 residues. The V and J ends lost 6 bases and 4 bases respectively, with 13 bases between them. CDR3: CASSAGTSGNTIYF. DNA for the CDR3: TGTGCCAGCAGCGCCGGGACATCGGGAAACACCATATATTTT.

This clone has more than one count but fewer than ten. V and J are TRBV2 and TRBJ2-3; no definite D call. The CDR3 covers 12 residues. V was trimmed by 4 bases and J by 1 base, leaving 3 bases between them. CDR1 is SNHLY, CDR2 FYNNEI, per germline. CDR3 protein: CASSAGTDTQYF. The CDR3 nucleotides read TGTGCCAGCAGTGCTGGCACAGATACGCAGTATTTT. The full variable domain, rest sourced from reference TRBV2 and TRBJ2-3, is EPEVTQTPSHQVTQMGQEVILRCVPISNHLYFYWYRQILGQKVEFLVSFYNNEISEKSEIFDDQFSVERPDGSNFTLKIRSTKLEDSAMYFCASSAGTDTQYFGPGTRLTVL.

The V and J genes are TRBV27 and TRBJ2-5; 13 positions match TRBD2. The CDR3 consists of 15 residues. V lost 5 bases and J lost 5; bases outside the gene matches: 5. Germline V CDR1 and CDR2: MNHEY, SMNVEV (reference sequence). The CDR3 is CASSKGLAGSETQYF. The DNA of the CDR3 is TGTGCCAGCAGTAAGGGACTAGCGGGATCCGAGACCCAGTACTTC.

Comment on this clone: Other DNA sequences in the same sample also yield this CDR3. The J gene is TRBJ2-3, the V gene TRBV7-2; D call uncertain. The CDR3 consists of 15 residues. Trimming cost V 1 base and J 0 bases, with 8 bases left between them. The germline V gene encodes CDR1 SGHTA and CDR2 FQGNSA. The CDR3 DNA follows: TGTGCCAGCAGCTTAGTTGGAGCTAGCACAGATACGCAGTATTTT. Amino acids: CASSLVGASTDTQYF.

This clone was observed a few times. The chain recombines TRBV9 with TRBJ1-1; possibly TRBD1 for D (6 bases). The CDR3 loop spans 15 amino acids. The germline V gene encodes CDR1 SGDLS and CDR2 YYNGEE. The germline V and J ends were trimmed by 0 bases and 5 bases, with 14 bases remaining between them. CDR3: CASSVEGRGETEAFF. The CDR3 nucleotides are TGTGCCAGCAGCGTAGAGGGCAGGGGAGAGACTGAAGCTTTCTTT. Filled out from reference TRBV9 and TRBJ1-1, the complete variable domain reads DSGVTQTPKHLITATGQRVTLRCSPRSGDLSVYWYQQSLDQGLQFLIQYYNGEERAKGNILERFSAQQFPDLHSELNLSSLELGDSALYFCASSVEGRGETEAFFGQGTRLTVV.

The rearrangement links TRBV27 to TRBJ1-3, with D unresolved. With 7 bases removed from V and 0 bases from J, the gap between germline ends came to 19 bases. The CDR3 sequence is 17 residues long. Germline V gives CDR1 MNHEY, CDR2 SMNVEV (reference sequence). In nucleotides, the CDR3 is TGTGCCAGCACCCCGACGGGAGGCTTATCCTCTGGAAACACCATATATTTT. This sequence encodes CASTPTGGLSSGNTIYF.

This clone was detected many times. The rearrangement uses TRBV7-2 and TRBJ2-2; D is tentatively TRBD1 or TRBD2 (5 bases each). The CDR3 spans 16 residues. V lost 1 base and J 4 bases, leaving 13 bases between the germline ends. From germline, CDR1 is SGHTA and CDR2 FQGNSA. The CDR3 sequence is CASSLGNPGRTGELFF. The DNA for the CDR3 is TGTGCCAGCAGCTTAGGGAACCCGGGACGCACCGGGGAGCTGTTTTTT.

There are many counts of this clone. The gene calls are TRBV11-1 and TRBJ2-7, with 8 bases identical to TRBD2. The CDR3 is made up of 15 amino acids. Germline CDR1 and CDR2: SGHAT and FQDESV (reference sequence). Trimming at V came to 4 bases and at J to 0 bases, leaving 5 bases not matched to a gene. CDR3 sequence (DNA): TGTGCCAGCAGCTCGAAGGGACTAGTCTCCTACGAGCAGTACTTC. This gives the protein CASSSKGLVSYEQYF. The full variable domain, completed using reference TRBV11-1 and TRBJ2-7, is EAEVAQSPRYKITEKSQAVAFWCDPISGHATLYWYRQILGQGPELLVQFQDESVVDDSQLPKDRFSAERLKGVDSTLKIQPAELGDSAMYLCASSSKGLVSYEQYFGPGTRLTVT.

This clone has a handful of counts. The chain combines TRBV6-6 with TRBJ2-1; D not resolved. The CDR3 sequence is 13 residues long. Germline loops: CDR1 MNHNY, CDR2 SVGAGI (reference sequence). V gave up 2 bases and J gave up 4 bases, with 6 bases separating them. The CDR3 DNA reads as TGTGCCAGCAGTTACGAAGGGTACAATGAGCAGTTCTTC. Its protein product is CASSYEGYNEQFF.

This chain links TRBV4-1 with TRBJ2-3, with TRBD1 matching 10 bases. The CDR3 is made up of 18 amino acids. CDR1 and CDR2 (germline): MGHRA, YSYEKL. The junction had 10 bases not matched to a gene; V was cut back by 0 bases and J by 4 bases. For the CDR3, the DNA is TGCGCCAGCAGCCAAGATTCCCCGGACAGGGGGAATTCAGATACGCAGTATTTT. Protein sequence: CASSQDSPDRGNSDTQYF.

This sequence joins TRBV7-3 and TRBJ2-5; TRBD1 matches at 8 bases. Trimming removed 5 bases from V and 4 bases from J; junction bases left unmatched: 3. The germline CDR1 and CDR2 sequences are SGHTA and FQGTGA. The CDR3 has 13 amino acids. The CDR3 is CASSAQGGETQYF. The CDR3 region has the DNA TGTGCCAGCAGCGCACAGGGGGGAGAGACCCAGTACTTC.

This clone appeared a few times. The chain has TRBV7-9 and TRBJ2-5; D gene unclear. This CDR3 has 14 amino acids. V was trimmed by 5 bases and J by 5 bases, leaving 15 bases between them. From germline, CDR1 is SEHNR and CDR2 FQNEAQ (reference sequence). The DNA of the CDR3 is TGTGCCAGCAGCCCCTCCCCAAGAGACGAGACCCAGTACTTC. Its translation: CASSPSPRDETQYF.

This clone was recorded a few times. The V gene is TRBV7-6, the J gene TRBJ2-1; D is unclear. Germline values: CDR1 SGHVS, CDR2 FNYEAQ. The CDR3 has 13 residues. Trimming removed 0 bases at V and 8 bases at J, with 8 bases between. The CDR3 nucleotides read TGTGCCAGCAGCTTAGCGGAAGGCGATGAGCAGTTCTTC. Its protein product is CASSLAEGDEQFF.

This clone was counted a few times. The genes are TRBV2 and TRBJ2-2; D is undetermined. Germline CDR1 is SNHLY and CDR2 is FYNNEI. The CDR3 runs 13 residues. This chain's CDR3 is CADKRSNTGELFF. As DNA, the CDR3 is TGTGCTGACAAGCGTTCGAACACCGGGGAGCTGTTTTTT.

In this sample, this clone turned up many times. As DNA, the CDR3 is TGTGCCAGCAGACCCGGGACAGGGATCTCTAGCACAGATACGCAGTATTTT. It is translated as CASRPGTGISSTDTQYF. The chain is built from TRBV7-2 and TRBJ2-3; 9 bases align to TRBD1. Trimming cost V 6 bases and J 0 bases; bases outside gene matches: 10. The germline gives CDR1 SGHTA, CDR2 FQGNSA. The CDR3 covers 17 residues.

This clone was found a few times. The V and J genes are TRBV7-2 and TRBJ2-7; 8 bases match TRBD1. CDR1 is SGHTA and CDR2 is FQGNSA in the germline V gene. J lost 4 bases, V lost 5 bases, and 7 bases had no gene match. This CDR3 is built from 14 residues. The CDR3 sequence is CASSPRQGWYEQYF. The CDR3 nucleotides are TGTGCCAGCAGCCCCCGACAGGGGTGGTACGAGCAGTACTTC.

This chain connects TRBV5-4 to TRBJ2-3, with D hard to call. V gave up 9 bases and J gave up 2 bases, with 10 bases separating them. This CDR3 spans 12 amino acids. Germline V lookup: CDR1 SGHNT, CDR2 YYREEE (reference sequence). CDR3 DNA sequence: TGTGCCACTAGGTGGTCCACAGATACGCAGTATTTT. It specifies CATRWSTDTQYF. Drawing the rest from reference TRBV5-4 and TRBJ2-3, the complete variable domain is ETGVTQSPTHLIKTRGQQVTLRCSSQSGHNTVSWYQQALGQGPQFIFQYYREEENGRGNFPPRFSGLQFPNYSSELNVNALELDDSALYLCATRWSTDTQYFGPGTRLTVL.

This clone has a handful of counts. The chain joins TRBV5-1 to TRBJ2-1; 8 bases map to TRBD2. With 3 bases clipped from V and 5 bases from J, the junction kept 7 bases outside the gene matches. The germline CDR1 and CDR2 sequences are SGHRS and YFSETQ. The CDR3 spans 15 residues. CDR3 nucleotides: TGCGCCAGCAGCTCCGGGACTAGTGGTCACAATGAGCAGTTCTTC. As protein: CASSSGTSGHNEQFF.

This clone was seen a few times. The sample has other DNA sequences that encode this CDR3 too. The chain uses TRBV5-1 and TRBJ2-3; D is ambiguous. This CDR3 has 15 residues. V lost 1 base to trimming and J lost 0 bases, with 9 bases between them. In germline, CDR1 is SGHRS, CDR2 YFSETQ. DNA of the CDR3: TGCGCCAGCAGCTTGCGAGGTACTAGCACAGATACGCAGTATTTT. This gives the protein CASSLRGTSTDTQYF.

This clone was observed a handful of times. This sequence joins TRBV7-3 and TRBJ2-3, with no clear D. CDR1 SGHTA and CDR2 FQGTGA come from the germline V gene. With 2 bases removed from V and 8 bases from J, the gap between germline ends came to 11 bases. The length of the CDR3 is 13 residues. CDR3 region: CASSLLITGTQYF. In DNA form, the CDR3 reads TGTGCCAGCAGCTTACTGATTACGGGTACGCAGTATTTT. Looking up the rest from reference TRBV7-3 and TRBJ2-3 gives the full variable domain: GAGVSQTPSNKVTEKGKYVELRCDPISGHTALYWYRQSLGQGPEFLIYFQGTGAADDSGLPNDRFFAVRPEGSVSTLKIQRTERGDSAVYLCASSLLITGTQYFGPGTRLTVL.